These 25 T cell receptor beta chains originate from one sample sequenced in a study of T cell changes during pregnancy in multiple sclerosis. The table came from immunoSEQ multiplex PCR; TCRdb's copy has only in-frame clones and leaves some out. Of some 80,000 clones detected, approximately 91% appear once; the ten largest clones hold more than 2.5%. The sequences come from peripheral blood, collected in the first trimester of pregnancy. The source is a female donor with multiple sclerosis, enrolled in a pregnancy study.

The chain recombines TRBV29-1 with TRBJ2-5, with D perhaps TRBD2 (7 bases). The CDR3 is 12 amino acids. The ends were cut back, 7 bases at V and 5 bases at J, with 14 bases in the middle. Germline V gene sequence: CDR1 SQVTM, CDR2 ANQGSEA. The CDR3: CSGGGTRETQYF. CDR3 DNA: TGCAGCGGGGGGGGGACACGGGAGACCCAGTACTTC.

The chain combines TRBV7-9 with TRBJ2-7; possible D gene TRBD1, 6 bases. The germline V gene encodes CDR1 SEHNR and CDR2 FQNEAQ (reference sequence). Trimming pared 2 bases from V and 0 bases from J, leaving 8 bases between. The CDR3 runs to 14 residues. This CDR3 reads CASSLQGSSYEQYF. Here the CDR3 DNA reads TGTGCCAGCAGCTTACAGGGGAGCTCCTACGAGCAGTACTTC. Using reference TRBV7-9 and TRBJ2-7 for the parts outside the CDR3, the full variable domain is DTGVSQNPRHKITKRGQNVTFRCDPISEHNRLYWYRQTLGQGPEFLTYFQNEAQLEKSRLLSDRFSAERPKGSFSTLEIQRTEQGDSAMYLCASSLQGSSYEQYFGPGTRLTVT.

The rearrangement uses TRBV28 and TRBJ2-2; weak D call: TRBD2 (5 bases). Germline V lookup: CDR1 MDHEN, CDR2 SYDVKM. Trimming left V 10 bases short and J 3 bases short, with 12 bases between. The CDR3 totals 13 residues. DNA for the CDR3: TGTGCCACCCCAGGACTGCACACCGGGGAGCTGTTTTTT. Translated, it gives CATPGLHTGELFF.

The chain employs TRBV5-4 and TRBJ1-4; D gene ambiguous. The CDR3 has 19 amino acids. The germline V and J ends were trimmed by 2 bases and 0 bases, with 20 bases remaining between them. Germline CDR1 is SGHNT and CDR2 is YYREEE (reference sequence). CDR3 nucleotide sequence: TGTGCCAGCAGCTTTGCCCCCGGGTTTAAGGGAGCAACTAATGAAAAACTGTTTTTT. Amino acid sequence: CASSFAPGFKGATNEKLFF.

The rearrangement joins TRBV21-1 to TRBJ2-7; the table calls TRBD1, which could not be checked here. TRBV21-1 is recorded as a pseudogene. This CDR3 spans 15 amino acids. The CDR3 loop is CASSRGQGMSYEQYF. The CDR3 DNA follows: TGTGCCAGCAGCAGGGGACAGGGGATGAGCTACGAGCAGTACTTC.

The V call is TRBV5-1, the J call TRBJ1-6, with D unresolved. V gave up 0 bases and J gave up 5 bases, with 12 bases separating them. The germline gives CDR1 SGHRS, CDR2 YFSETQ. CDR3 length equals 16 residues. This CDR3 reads CASSLASGFDNSPLHF. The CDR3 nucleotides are TGCGCCAGCAGCTTGGCCTCGGGATTCGATAATTCACCCCTCCACTTT.

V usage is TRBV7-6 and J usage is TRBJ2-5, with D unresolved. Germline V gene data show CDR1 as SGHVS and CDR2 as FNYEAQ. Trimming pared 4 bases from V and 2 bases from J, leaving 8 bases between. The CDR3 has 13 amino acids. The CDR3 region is CASSSRVQETQYF. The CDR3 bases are TGTGCCAGCAGCTCTCGGGTTCAAGAGACCCAGTACTTC.

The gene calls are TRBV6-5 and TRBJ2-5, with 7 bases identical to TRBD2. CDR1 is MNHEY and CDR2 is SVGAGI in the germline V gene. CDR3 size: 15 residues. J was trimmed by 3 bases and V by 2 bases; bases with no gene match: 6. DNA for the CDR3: TGTGCCAGCAGTTACACCCCGGGACTAAAAGAGACCCAGTACTTC. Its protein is CASSYTPGLKETQYF.

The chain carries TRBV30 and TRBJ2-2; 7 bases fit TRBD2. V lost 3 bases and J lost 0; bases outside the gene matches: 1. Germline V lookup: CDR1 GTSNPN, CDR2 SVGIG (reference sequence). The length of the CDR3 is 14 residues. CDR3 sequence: CAWRAGPNTGELFF. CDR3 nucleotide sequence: TGTGCCTGGAGAGCGGGACCGAACACCGGGGAGCTGTTTTTT.

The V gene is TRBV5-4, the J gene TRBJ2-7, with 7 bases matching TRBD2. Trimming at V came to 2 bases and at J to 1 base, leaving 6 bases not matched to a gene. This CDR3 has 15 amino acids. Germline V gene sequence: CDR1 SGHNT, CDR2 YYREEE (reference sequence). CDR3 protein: CASSLRSGTSYEQYF. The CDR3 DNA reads TGTGCCAGCAGCTTACGGAGCGGGACGTCCTACGAGCAGTACTTC.

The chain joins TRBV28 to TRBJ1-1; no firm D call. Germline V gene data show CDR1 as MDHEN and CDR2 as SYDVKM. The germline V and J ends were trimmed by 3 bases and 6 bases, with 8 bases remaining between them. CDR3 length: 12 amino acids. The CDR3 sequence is CASSLQVPEAFF. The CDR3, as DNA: TGTGCCAGCAGTTTGCAGGTACCTGAAGCTTTCTTT. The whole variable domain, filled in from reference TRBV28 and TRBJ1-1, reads DVKVTQSSRYLVKRTGEKVFLECVQDMDHENMFWYRQDPGLGLRLIYFSYDVKMKEKGDIPEGYSVSREKKERFSLILESASTNQTSMYLCASSLQVPEAFFGQGTRLTVV.

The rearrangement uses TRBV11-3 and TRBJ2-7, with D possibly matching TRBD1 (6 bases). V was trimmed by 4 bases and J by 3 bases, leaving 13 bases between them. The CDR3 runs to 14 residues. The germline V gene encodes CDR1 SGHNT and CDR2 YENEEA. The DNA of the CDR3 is TGTGCCAGCAGCTCTGACAGGCTTGGCTACGAGCAGTACTTC. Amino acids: CASSSDRLGYEQYF.

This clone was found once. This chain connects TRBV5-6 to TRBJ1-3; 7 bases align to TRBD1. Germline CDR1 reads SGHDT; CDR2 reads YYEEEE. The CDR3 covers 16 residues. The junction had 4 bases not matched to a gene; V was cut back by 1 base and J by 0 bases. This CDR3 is CASSLTGASSGNTIYF. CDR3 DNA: TGTGCCAGCAGCTTGACAGGGGCGAGCTCTGGAAACACCATATATTTT.

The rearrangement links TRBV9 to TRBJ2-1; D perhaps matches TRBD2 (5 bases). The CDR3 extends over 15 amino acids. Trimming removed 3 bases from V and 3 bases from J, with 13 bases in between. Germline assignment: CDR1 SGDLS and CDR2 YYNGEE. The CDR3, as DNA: TGTGCCAGCAGCGAAGGCAGCGGCAACTACAATGAGCAGTTCTTC. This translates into CASSEGSGNYNEQFF.

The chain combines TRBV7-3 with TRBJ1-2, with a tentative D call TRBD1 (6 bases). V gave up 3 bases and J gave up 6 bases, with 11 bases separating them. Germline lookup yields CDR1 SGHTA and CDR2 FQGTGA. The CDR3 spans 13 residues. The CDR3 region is CASSLEQGNGYTF. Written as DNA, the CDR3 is TGTGCCAGCAGCTTGGAACAGGGAAATGGCTACACCTTC.

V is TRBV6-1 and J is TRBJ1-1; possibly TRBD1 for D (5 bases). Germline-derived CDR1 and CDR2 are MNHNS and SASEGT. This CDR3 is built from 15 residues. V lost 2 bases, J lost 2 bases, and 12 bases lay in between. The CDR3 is CASSERAGKNTEAFF. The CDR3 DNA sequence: TGTGCCAGCAGTGAAAGGGCAGGGAAAAACACTGAAGCTTTCTTT.

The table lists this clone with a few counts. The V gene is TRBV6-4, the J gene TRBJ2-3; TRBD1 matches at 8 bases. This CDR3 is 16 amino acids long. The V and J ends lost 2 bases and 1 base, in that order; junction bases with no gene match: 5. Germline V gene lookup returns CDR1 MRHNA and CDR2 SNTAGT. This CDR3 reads CASSDGGQGGTDTQYF. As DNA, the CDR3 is TGTGCCAGCAGTGACGGAGGACAGGGAGGCACAGATACGCAGTATTTT.

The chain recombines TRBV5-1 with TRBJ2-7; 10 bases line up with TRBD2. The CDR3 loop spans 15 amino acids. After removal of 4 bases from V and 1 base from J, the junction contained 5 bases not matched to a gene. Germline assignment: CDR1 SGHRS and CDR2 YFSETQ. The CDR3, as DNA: TGCGCCAGCAGCCCAGGACTAGCGGAGTCCTACGAGCAGTACTTC. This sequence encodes CASSPGLAESYEQYF. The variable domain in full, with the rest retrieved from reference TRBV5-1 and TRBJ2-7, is KAGVTQTPRYLIKTRGQQVTLSCSPISGHRSVSWYQQTPGQGLQFLFEYFSETQRNKGNFPGRFSGRQFSNSRSEMNVSTLELGDSALYLCASSPGLAESYEQYFGPGTRLTVT.

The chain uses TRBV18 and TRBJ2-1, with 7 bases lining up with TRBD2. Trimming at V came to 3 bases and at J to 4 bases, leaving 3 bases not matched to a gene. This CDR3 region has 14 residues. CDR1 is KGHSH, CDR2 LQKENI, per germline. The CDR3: CASSPSGMYNEQFF. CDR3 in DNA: TGTGCCAGCTCACCCAGCGGGATGTACAATGAGCAGTTCTTC.

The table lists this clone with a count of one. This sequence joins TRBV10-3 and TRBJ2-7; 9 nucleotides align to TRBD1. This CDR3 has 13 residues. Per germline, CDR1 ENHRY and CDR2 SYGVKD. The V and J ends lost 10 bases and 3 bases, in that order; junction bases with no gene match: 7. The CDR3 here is CATRDREYYEQYF. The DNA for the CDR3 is TGTGCCACCCGGGACAGGGAATACTACGAGCAGTACTTC.

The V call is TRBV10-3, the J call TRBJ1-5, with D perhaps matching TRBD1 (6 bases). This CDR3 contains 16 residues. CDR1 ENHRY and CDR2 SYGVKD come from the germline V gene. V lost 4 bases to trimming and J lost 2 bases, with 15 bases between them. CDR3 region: CAISAGWDTGNQPQHF. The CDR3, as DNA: TGTGCCATCAGTGCGGGATGGGACACCGGCAATCAGCCCCAGCATTTT.

Here the CDR3 DNA reads TGTGCCAGCAGTCCTCCGTCAGGCTCTGGAAACACCATATATTTT. Encoded protein: CASSPPSGSGNTIYF. The chain links TRBV28 to TRBJ1-3; no clear D. Germline-derived CDR1 and CDR2 are MDHEN and SYDVKM. Trimming took 5 bases from V and 0 from J, leaving 11 bases between them. CDR3 length: 15 residues. The complete variable domain, with remaining parts taken from reference TRBV28 and TRBJ1-3, reads DVKVTQSSRYLVKRTGEKVFLECVQDMDHENMFWYRQDPGLGLRLIYFSYDVKMKEKGDIPEGYSVSREKKERFSLILESASTNQTSMYLCASSPPSGSGNTIYFGEGSWLTVV.

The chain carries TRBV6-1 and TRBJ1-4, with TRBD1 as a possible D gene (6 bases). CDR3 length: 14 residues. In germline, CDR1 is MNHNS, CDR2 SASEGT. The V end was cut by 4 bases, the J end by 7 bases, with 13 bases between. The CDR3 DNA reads TGTGCCAGCAGTGGTTCAGGGGCGGGTGAAAAACTGTTTTTT. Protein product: CASSGSGAGEKLFF.

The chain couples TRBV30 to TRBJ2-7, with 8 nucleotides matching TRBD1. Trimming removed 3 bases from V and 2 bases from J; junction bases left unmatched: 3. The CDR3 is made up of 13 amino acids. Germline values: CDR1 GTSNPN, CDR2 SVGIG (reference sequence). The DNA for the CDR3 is TGTGCCTGGAGGGGACAGGTAACCTACGAGCAGTACTTC. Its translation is CAWRGQVTYEQYF.

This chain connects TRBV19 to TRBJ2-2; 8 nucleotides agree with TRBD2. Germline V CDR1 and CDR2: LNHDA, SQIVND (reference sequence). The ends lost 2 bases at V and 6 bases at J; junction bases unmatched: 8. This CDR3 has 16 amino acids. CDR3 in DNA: TGTGCCAGTAGTATAAAGACGGCGGGAGGTTCCGGGGAGCTGTTTTTT. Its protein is CASSIKTAGGSGELFF.